The 21 T cell receptor beta chains below were found in one sample sequenced in a study of type 1 regulatory T cells. Their recognized antigens are unknown. Each CDR3 protein is one row after TCRdb ran MiXCR on the reads. Of about 60,000 distinct CDR3 sequences in the sample, roughly two thirds were seen once. The sample was cultured non-Tr1 T cells, either the whole culture or a sorted T cell fraction (not recorded which). The source is a human donor in good health.

The V gene is TRBV7-9, the J gene TRBJ2-5; D is undetermined. Trimming shortened V by 0 bases and J by 2 bases, and 10 bases separated the two germline ends. The length of the CDR3 is 15 residues. CDR1 and CDR2 from the germline V gene are SEHNR and FQNEAQ (reference sequence). As DNA, the CDR3 is TGTGCCAGCAGCTTAGCGGCGGCAGCGCAAGAGACCCAGTACTTC. Translating it yields CASSLAAAAQETQYF.

This chain links TRBV10-3 with TRBJ2-3; D possibly corresponds to TRBD2 (5 bases). Trimming took 0 bases from V and 9 from J, leaving 10 bases between them. Germline V gives CDR1 ENHRY, CDR2 SYGVKD. CDR3 length equals 13 residues. The CDR3 nucleotides are TGTGCCATCAGTGAGTCACTAGGACCCACGCAGTATTTT. Translating gives CAISESLGPTQYF.

This clonotype was observed a few times. The chain is built from TRBV20-1 and TRBJ1-5, with 8 bases matching TRBD1. The CDR3 is 14 amino acids. With 3 bases clipped from V and 0 bases from J, the junction kept 1 base outside the gene matches. CDR1 is DFQATT and CDR2 is SNEGSKA in the germline V gene (reference sequence). The CDR3 spells CSASRGLSNQPQHF. CDR3 nucleotides: TGCAGTGCTAGCAGGGGGCTTAGCAATCAGCCCCAGCATTTT.

V and J are TRBV6-2 or TRBV6-3 and TRBJ2-7; tentatively, D is TRBD2 (6 bases). The CDR3 spans 12 residues. V lost 6 bases, J lost 4 bases, and 10 bases lay in between. The germline CDR1 and CDR2 sequences are MNHEY and SVGEGT. For the CDR3, the DNA is TGTGCCAGCAGGGGGGAGGAGTACGAGCAGTACTTC. Protein product: CASRGEEYEQYF.

The chain recombines TRBV19 with TRBJ2-1, with D tentatively TRBD1 or TRBD2 (5 bases each). Germline CDR1 and CDR2: LNHDA and SQIVND (reference sequence). The germline V and J ends were trimmed by 10 bases and 7 bases, with 17 bases remaining between them. This CDR3 comprises 13 residues. CDR3 bases: TGTGCCACTGGGGACGTATTTGGGAATGAGCAGTTCTTC. Translated, it gives CATGDVFGNEQFF.

This clonotype was counted only a few times. The chain links TRBV27 to TRBJ1-2; D ambiguous. Trimming removed 8 bases from V and 3 bases from J, with 16 bases in between. There are 14 residues in the CDR3. Germline V CDR1 and CDR2: MNHEY, SMNVEV (reference sequence). The CDR3 protein is CASRPLGKHYGYTF. In DNA, the CDR3 is TGTGCCAGCCGCCCTCTCGGGAAGCACTATGGCTACACCTTC.

This rearrangement joins TRBV12-3 or TRBV12-4 to TRBJ1-2; D may be TRBD1 (5 bases). The CDR3 runs to 14 residues. V was clipped by 7 bases and J by 2 bases, with 14 bases between them. CDR3 amino acids: CASTLGTVNYGYTF. Here the CDR3 DNA reads TGTGCCAGCACCCTAGGGACGGTGAACTATGGCTACACCTTC.

The rearrangement joins TRBV12-3 or TRBV12-4 to TRBJ2-4; TRBD1 matches 9 bases. There are 18 residues in the CDR3. Unmatched junction bases numbered 12, after V lost 6 bases and J lost 0 bases. The CDR3: CASSRGQGGVVAKNIQYF. DNA for the CDR3: TGTGCCAGCAGCCGGGGACAGGGCGGGGTGGTAGCCAAAAACATTCAGTACTTC.

J is TRBJ1-6 and V is TRBV9; D is unresolved. The V gene's germline CDR1 is SGDLS and CDR2 YYNGEE. V lost 0 bases to trimming and J lost 8 bases, with 9 bases between them. This CDR3 has 14 amino acids. The CDR3 spells CASSVGLADSPLHF. The CDR3 DNA reads as TGTGCCAGCAGCGTAGGCCTCGCGGATTCACCCCTCCACTTT.

This clonotype was found once. This sequence joins TRBV3-1 and TRBJ2-6; D gene uncertain. The CDR3 totals 13 residues. In germline, CDR1 is LGHDT, CDR2 YNNKEL (reference sequence). V shed 7 bases and J shed 4 bases, with 8 bases lying between them. The CDR3 nucleotides are TGTGCCAGCACCCCTCTAGGGGCCAACGTCCTGACTTTC. Its translation: CASTPLGANVLTF.

This clonotype occurred a few times. The CDR3 nucleotides read TGTGCCAGCAGCCCTTCCGCTAGCGGGAGCCGAGAGACCCAGTACTTC. Translating gives CASSPSASGSRETQYF. V usage is TRBV9 and J usage is TRBJ2-5, with 10 bases aligning to TRBD2. The CDR3 sequence is 16 residues long. CDR1 is SGDLS, CDR2 YYNGEE, per germline. The junction had 10 bases not matched to a gene; V was cut back by 4 bases and J by 4 bases.

The chain uses TRBV28 and TRBJ1-4; no reliable D call. Germline loops: CDR1 MDHEN, CDR2 SYDVKM. V shed 3 bases and J shed 3 bases, with 8 bases lying between them. The CDR3 sequence is 14 residues long. The CDR3: CASSFGVANEKLFF. The DNA of the CDR3 is TGTGCCAGCAGTTTCGGGGTAGCTAATGAAAAACTGTTTTTT.

There are a few counts of this clonotype. The J gene is TRBJ2-5, the V gene TRBV29-1; the D is unclear. This CDR3 comprises 11 residues. CDR1 SQVTM and CDR2 ANQGSEA come from the germline V gene. Trimming stripped 6 bases from V and 3 bases from J, with 8 bases between. CDR3 amino acids: CSVRKEETQYF. The CDR3 DNA is TGCAGCGTAAGGAAAGAAGAGACCCAGTACTTC.

The chain carries TRBV11-2 and TRBJ2-7; 10 bases line up with TRBD2. The germline gives CDR1 SGHAT, CDR2 FQNNGV. The CDR3 extends over 15 amino acids. The V and J ends lost 6 bases and 4 bases, in that order; junction bases with no gene match: 9. The CDR3 sequence is CASRHPSGSQYEQYF. The CDR3, as DNA: TGTGCCAGCAGGCATCCTAGCGGGAGTCAATACGAGCAGTACTTC. The complete variable domain, with remaining parts taken from reference TRBV11-2 and TRBJ2-7, reads EAGVAQSPRYKIIEKRQSVAFWCNPISGHATLYWYQQILGQGPKLLIQFQNNGVVDDSQLPKDRFSAERLKGVDSTLKIQPAKLEDSAVYLCASRHPSGSQYEQYFGPGTRLTVT.

This clonotype was counted a few times. This rearrangement joins TRBV4-3 to TRBJ2-1, with a tentative D call TRBD2 (5 bases). The CDR3 consists of 13 residues. The germline V gene encodes CDR1 LGHNA and CDR2 YSLEER. V gave up 0 bases and J gave up 9 bases, with 9 bases separating them. This CDR3 reads CASSQDSVGEQFF. The CDR3 coding sequence is TGCGCCAGCAGCCAAGATAGCGTGGGTGAGCAGTTCTTC.

This clonotype was detected a few times. The chain uses TRBV3-1 and TRBJ1-1; tentative D call: TRBD1 (5 bases). The V end lost 1 base, the J end lost 1 base, and 10 bases lay between the germline ends. This CDR3 is 15 amino acids long. Germline V gene lookup returns CDR1 LGHDT and CDR2 YNNKEL (reference sequence). The CDR3 nucleotides read TGTGCCAGCAGCCAAGCCGGGACGGGGAACACTGAAGCTTTCTTT. It translates to CASSQAGTGNTEAFF.

V is TRBV5-5 and J is TRBJ1-6; the match to TRBD1 covers 9 bases. The CDR3 has 14 amino acids. The V gene's germline CDR1 is SGHKS and CDR2 YYEKEE (reference sequence). V gave up 6 bases and J gave up 6 bases; unmatched junction bases: 4. CDR3 sequence: CASTMDRGNSPLHF. The CDR3, as DNA: TGTGCCAGCACTATGGACAGGGGTAATTCACCCCTCCACTTT.

J is TRBJ1-1 and V is TRBV12-3 or TRBV12-4; TRBD1 is a possible D gene (5 bases). V lost 11 bases and J lost 7, with 23 bases in between. The CDR3 totals 14 residues. CDR3 DNA: TGTGCCTGCGACCTCGGGGGTGACGCTAGTGAAGCTTTCTTT. Translation gives CACDLGGDASEAFF.

Only a few counts were recorded for this clonotype. The chain carries TRBV20-1 and TRBJ2-2; 9 positions match TRBD2. With V trimmed by 3 bases and J by 0 bases, 5 bases remained unmatched. The CDR3 is made up of 16 amino acids. The V gene's germline CDR1 is DFQATT and CDR2 SNEGSKA (reference sequence). CDR3 protein: CSASSGSPANTGELFF. The CDR3 DNA sequence: TGCAGTGCTAGTAGCGGGAGTCCCGCGAACACCGGGGAGCTGTTTTTT.

The chain has TRBV7-8 and TRBJ1-2; 10 bases map to TRBD1. Germline V gene data show CDR1 as SGHVS and CDR2 as FQNEAQ. J lost 7 bases, V lost 3 bases, and 8 bases had no gene match. The CDR3 sequence is 15 residues long. The DNA for the CDR3 is TGTGCCAGCAGCTTTCAGCCCCGGGACAGGGGTGGCTACACCTTC. Translating it yields CASSFQPRDRGGYTF.

J is TRBJ2-2 and V is TRBV5-1; TRBD2 agrees at 9 bases. Losses at the gene ends were 3 bases for V and 1 base for J; bases not matched to a gene: 4. From germline, CDR1 is SGHRS and CDR2 YFSETQ. This CDR3 is built from 16 residues. CDR3 region: CASSSPSGKNTGELFF. DNA for the CDR3: TGCGCCAGCAGCTCTCCTAGCGGGAAGAACACCGGGGAGCTGTTTTTT.